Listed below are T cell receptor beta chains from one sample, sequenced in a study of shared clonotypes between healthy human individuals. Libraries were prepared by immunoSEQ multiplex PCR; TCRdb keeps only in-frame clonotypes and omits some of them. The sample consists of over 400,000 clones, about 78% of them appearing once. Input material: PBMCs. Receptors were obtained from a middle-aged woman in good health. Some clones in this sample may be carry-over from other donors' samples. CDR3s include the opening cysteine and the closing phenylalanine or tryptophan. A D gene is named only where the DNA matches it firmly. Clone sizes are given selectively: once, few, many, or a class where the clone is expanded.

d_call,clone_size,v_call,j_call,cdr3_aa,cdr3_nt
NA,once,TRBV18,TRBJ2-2,CASSPPGGHGELFF,TGTGCCAGCTCACCACCGGGGGGTCACGGGGAGCTGTTTTTT
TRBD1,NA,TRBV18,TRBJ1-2,CASSPDRATNYGYTF,TGTGCCAGCTCCCCGGACAGGGCCACAAACTATGGCTACACCTTC
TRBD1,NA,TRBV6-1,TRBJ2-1,CASSEASGQGGNEQFF,TGTGCCAGCAGTGAAGCGTCCGGACAGGGAGGCAATGAGCAGTTCTTC
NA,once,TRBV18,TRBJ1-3,CASSPQQGSGNTIYF,TGTGCCAGCTCACCACAACAGGGCTCTGGAAACACCATATATTTT
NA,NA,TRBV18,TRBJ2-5,CASSPLSAGLIETQYF,TGTGCCAGCTCACCACTTTCCGCCGGCCTGATTGAGACCCAGTACTTC
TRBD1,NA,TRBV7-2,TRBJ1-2,CASSPRTGGNYGYTF,TGTGCCAGCAGCCCTCGGACAGGAGGAAACTATGGCTACACCTTC
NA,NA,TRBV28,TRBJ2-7,CASSSMLARTYEQYF,TGTGCCAGCAGTTCAATGCTAGCGCGAACCTACGAGCAGTACTTC
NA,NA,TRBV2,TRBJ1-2,CASREGAILTF,TGTGCCAGCAGAGAAGGGGCGATTCTCACCTTC
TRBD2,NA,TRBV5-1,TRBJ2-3,CASEIAGGGADTQYF,TGCGCCAGCGAAATAGCGGGAGGTGGCGCAGATACGCAGTATTTT
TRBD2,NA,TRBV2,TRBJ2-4,CASSEDPRASGRAEAFF,TGTGCCAGCAGTGAAGATCCCCGGGCTAGCGGGAGGGCCGAGGCTTTCTTC
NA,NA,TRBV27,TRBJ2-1,CASSLTASSYNEQFF,TGTGCCAGCAGTTTGACCGCAAGCTCCTACAATGAGCAGTTCTTC
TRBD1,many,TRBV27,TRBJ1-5,CACAGTGGQPQHF,TGTGCCTGCGCCGGGACAGGGGGTCAGCCCCAGCATTTT
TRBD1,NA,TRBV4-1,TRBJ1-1,CASSQESGQGANTEAFF,TGCGCCAGCAGCCAAGAGTCGGGACAGGGGGCGAACACTGAAGCTTTCTTT
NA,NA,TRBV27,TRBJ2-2,CASRTLTGANTGELFF,TGTGCCAGCCGGACCTTGACGGGCGCGAACACCGGGGAGCTGTTTTTT
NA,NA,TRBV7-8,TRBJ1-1,CASSQITRMVQGTEAFF,TGTGCCAGCAGCCAAATAACCCGCATGGTTCAGGGCACTGAAGCTTTCTTT
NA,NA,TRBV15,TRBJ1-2,CATSRGWGGYGYTF,TGTGCCACCAGCAGAGGTTGGGGGGGTTATGGCTACACCTTC
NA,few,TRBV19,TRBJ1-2,CASSIRGGGYTF,TGTGCCAGTAGTATCAGGGGAGGAGGCTACACCTTC
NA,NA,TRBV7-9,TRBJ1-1,CASSPQGNTEAFF,TGTGCCAGCAGTCCGCAGGGGAACACTGAAGCTTTCTTT
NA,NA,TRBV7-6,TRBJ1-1,CASSPGPYTEAFF,TGTGCCAGCAGCCCTGGACCTTACACTGAAGCTTTCTTT
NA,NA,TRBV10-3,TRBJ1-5,CAISGQFNNQPQHF,TGTGCCATCAGTGGACAGTTCAACAATCAGCCCCAGCATTTT
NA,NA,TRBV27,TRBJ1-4,CASSLSRPRGNEKLFF,TGTGCCAGCAGTTTATCCCGACCCCGGGGAAACGAAAAACTGTTTTTT
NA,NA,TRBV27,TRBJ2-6,CASSPMGHAFSGANVLTF,TGTGCCAGCAGTCCTATGGGACACGCCTTCTCTGGGGCCAACGTCCTGACTTTC
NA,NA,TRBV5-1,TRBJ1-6,CASSLSGGGAYNSPLHF,TGCGCCAGCAGCTTGAGCGGAGGGGGGGCCTATAATTCACCCCTCCACTTT
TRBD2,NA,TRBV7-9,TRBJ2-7,CASSLGLAGYLGDEQYF,TGTGCCAGCAGCTTAGGACTAGCGGGATACCTGGGGGACGAGCAGTACTTC
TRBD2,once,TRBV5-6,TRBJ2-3,CASSLAGATDTQYF,TGTGCCAGCAGCCTAGCGGGTGCCACAGATACGCAGTATTTT
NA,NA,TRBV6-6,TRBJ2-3,CASSYQSSSTDTQYF,TGTGCCAGCAGTTACCAGAGTTCTAGCACAGATACGCAGTATTTT
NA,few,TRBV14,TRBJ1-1,CASSPQKWDTEAFF,TGTGCCAGCAGCCCGCAAAAATGGGACACTGAAGCTTTCTTT
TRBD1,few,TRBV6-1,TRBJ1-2,CASSEGVRGQFYGYTF,TGTGCCAGCAGTGAAGGGGTAAGGGGACAGTTCTATGGCTACACCTTC
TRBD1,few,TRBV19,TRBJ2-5,CASSPDREETQYF,TGTGCCAGTAGTCCCGACAGGGAAGAGACCCAGTACTTC